A selection of T cell receptor beta chains follows, all from one sample in a study of T-cell memory formation after mild COVID-19. MiXCR, applied by TCRdb to the 5' RACE reads, yields one record per CDR3 protein. The sample has hundreds of thousands of distinct CDR3 sequences, around 15% seen once; the top ten hold around 21%. Sequenced input: PBMCs or a T cell subset sorted from them (not recorded which). These receptors all come from a man younger than 35 who had mild COVID-19 (a few samples of this study predate the infection). Cell type and time point are not known. Each CDR3 is given with its conserved first and last residue.

CDR3 protein: CASSRSGQEYYEQYF; V gene: TRBV12-3/TRBV12-4
CDR3 protein: CASSQVPGSGEKLFF; V gene: TRBV4-2
CDR3 protein: CASSATSLREQYF; V gene: TRBV5-1
CDR3 protein: CASSLEWVTEAFF; V gene: TRBV5-1
CDR3 protein: CSVDNRQAGNYGYTF; V gene: TRBV29-1
CDR3 protein: CASSLAVRGTDTQYF; V gene: TRBV5-1
CDR3 protein: CAWSLSWELFF; V gene: TRBV30
CDR3 protein: CASSVALFRTQYF; V gene: TRBV9
CDR3 protein: CASSPMGISGGGQETQYF; V gene: TRBV7-2
CDR3 protein: CASSYSRPAGTGELFF; V gene: TRBV6-2/TRBV6-3
CDR3 protein: CASSPPGSRTLF; V gene: TRBV4-1
CDR3 protein: CASSPPPVKGSGETQYF; V gene: TRBV4-3
CDR3 protein: CASSYGQGYNEQFF; V gene: TRBV6-5
CDR3 protein: CASSPEDREQETQYF; V gene: TRBV12-3/TRBV12-4
CDR3 protein: CASSFKPGQGFEQYF; V gene: TRBV7-6
CDR3 protein: CASSLEGPTEQFF; V gene: TRBV5-1
CDR3 protein: CASSQENQVVEETQYF; V gene: TRBV4-1
CDR3 protein: CASSASSGGTDTQYF; V gene: TRBV6-4
CDR3 protein: CASSQDLMGDTVGYEQYF; V gene: TRBV4-2